These 20 T cell receptor beta chains share one sample of origin, sequenced in a study of cytomegalovirus exposure and HLA in healthy donors. The assay was immunoSEQ multiplex PCR, and TCRdb's table has in-frame clones only and misses some. Altogether 200,000 or so clones are present, approximately 82% being singletons, with the ten largest covering under 15%. Sequencing was carried out using PBMCs. The receptors come from a woman in her 30s in good health and CMV-seropositive.

The V gene is TRBV27, the J gene TRBJ2-5; D is undetermined. The germline V gene encodes CDR1 MNHEY and CDR2 SMNVEV (reference sequence). Between the trimmed V and J ends, which lost 4 bases and 1 base, there was a span of 10 bases. CDR3 length equals 14 residues. The CDR3 coding sequence is TGTGCCAGCAGTTCCCAGAGGTTCCAAGAGACCCAGTACTTC. This codes for CASSSQRFQETQYF.

The chain carries TRBV27 and TRBJ2-4, with a possible D match to TRBD1 (6 bases). The CDR3 sequence is 18 residues long. V was cut by 2 bases and J by 5 bases, with 22 bases left in between. CDR1 is MNHEY, CDR2 SMNVEV, per germline (reference sequence). In DNA, the CDR3 is TGTGCCAGCAGTTTAAAGACGAGGGCCCCAGAGGGGGAAAACATTCAGTACTTC. It yields the protein CASSLKTRAPEGENIQYF.

The V and J genes are TRBV7-9 and TRBJ1-2; TRBD1 is a possible D gene (5 bases). Germline V lookup: CDR1 SEHNR, CDR2 FQNEAQ (reference sequence). This CDR3 has 18 amino acids. V lost 0 bases and J 1 base, leaving 18 bases between the germline ends. CDR3 sequence reads: CASSLADSANLLNYGYTF. As DNA, the CDR3 is TGTGCCAGCAGCTTAGCTGACAGCGCCAATCTGCTTAACTATGGCTACACCTTC.

The V gene is TRBV25-1, the J gene TRBJ2-2, with D perhaps TRBD1 (6 bases). Germline V gives CDR1 MGHDK, CDR2 SYGVNS. V lost 4 bases and J lost 6, with 9 bases in between. This CDR3 is 13 amino acids long. This CDR3 is CASSGKGAGELFF. The DNA for the CDR3 is TGTGCCAGCAGTGGTAAGGGGGCCGGGGAGCTGTTTTTT. Looking up the rest from reference TRBV25-1 and TRBJ2-2 gives the full variable domain: EADIYQTPRYLVIGTGKKITLECSQTMGHDKMYWYQQDPGMELHLIHYSYGVNSTEKGDLSSESTVSRIRTEHFPLTLESARPSHTSQYLCASSGKGAGELFFGEGSRLTVL.

The rearrangement joins TRBV6-1 to TRBJ1-5; D is perhaps TRBD1 (5 bases). The CDR3 sequence is 14 residues long. V lost 3 bases and J lost 5, with 11 bases in between. Germline V gives CDR1 MNHNS, CDR2 SASEGT. CDR3 sequence reads: CASSDPLRDQPQHF. CDR3 sequence (DNA): TGTGCCAGCAGTGACCCACTCAGGGATCAGCCCCAGCATTTT.

The CDR3 DNA follows: TGTGCCAGCAGCTTGACAGGGGGCAGCGCTATGTCCCAGCATTTT. Its translation: CASSLTGGSAMSQHF. This sequence joins TRBV5-6 and TRBJ1-5, with TRBD1 matching over 9 bases. Trimming at V came to 1 base and at J to 11 bases, leaving 10 bases not matched to a gene. There are 15 residues in the CDR3. Germline CDR1 reads SGHDT; CDR2 reads YYEEEE.

The gene calls are TRBV6-5 and TRBJ2-4; maybe TRBD2 (5 bases). Trimming stripped 0 bases from V and 11 bases from J, with 20 bases between. Germline-derived CDR1 and CDR2 are MNHEY and SVGAGI. The CDR3 spans 16 residues. The CDR3 DNA follows: TGTGCCAGCAGTTACTCGCTGGGGTGGGGAGTGTCCGTTCAGTACTTC. The encoded protein is CASSYSLGWGVSVQYF.

The chain has TRBV6-6 and TRBJ2-5; 7 bases line up with TRBD2. CDR1 and CDR2 from the germline V gene are MNHNY and SVGAGI (reference sequence). Losses at the gene ends were 10 bases for V and 2 bases for J; bases not matched to a gene: 7. This CDR3 is 13 amino acids long. The CDR3 loop reads CATGGSAQETQYF. The CDR3 nucleotides are TGTGCCACGGGCGGGAGCGCGCAAGAGACCCAGTACTTC.

The chain has TRBV11-1 and TRBJ2-1, with a weak D call TRBD1 (5 bases). Looked up from germline, CDR1 is SGHAT and CDR2 is FQDESV (reference sequence). V lost 2 bases and J lost 3, with 14 bases in between. CDR3 size: 16 residues. The CDR3 DNA reads as TGTGCCAGCAGCTTAAATTCCGGCCAGGGCTACAATGAGCAGTTCTTC. It codes for CASSLNSGQGYNEQFF.

The V gene is TRBV14, the J gene TRBJ2-7; no clear D. Deletions cut 0 bases from V and 5 bases from J, with 5 bases between. The CDR3 consists of 12 residues. Germline-derived CDR1 and CDR2 are SGHDN and FVKESK. The CDR3 DNA is TGTGCCAGCAGCCAAGAGTTTAACGAGCAGTACTTC. Protein sequence: CASSQEFNEQYF.

The chain couples TRBV18 to TRBJ2-5; a possible D gene is TRBD2 (6 bases). Trimming left V 3 bases short and J 5 bases short, with 10 bases between. The CDR3 runs 13 residues. Germline loops: CDR1 KGHSH, CDR2 LQKENI. The CDR3 sequence: CASSPSGVETQYF. The CDR3 coding sequence is TGTGCCAGCTCACCCTCGGGGGTGGAGACCCAGTACTTC.

This chain links TRBV11-2 with TRBJ2-1; no clear D gene. V was pared by 0 bases and J by 0 bases, with 9 bases between. The germline CDR1 and CDR2 sequences are SGHAT and FQNNGV. CDR3 size: 16 residues. The CDR3 DNA follows: TGTGCCAGCAGCTTAGAATTTAAGAGCTCCTACAATGAGCAGTTCTTC. Protein: CASSLEFKSSYNEQFF.

The CDR3 DNA follows: TGTGCCAGCAGCTTAAGTGGGAGCTCCTACAATGAGCAGTTCTTC. It translates to CASSLSGSSYNEQFF. This chain links TRBV7-6 with TRBJ2-1; maybe TRBD2 (5 bases). This CDR3 spans 15 amino acids. The V end was cut by 2 bases, the J end by 0 bases, with 8 bases between. CDR1 and CDR2 (germline): SGHVS, FNYEAQ.

The CDR3 bases are TGTGCCAGCAGCTTAGCCCCCGGGACAGGGAACGAGCAGTACTTC. Residues: CASSLAPGTGNEQYF. This chain links TRBV7-2 with TRBJ2-7, with TRBD1 identical over 9 bases. This CDR3 has 15 amino acids. Trimming took 0 bases from V and 5 from J; bases not matched to a gene: 5. CDR1 SGHTA and CDR2 FQGNSA come from the germline V gene.

The gene calls are TRBV5-4 and TRBJ1-1; D is undetermined. Germline V gene data show CDR1 as SGHNT and CDR2 as YYREEE (reference sequence). The germline V and J ends were trimmed by 4 bases and 5 bases, with 6 bases remaining between them. The CDR3 has 11 residues. CDR3 sequence: CASSKETEAFF. CDR3 DNA sequence: TGTGCCAGCAGCAAGGAGACTGAAGCTTTCTTT.

This rearrangement joins TRBV5-4 to TRBJ1-4; D remains unclear. Germline V lookup: CDR1 SGHNT, CDR2 YYREEE (reference sequence). CDR3 length equals 15 residues. The V end was cut by 3 bases, the J end by 1 base, with 10 bases between. The CDR3 sequence: CASSSQPGTNEKLFF. CDR3 DNA sequence: TGTGCCAGCAGCTCCCAACCCGGAACTAATGAAAAACTGTTTTTT.

The V gene is TRBV7-9, the J gene TRBJ1-2; D possibly corresponds to TRBD1 (6 bases). V was cut by 2 bases and J by 6 bases, with 7 bases left in between. From germline, CDR1 is SEHNR and CDR2 FQNEAQ (reference sequence). The CDR3 is 12 residues long. The CDR3 protein is CASSLQGNGYTF. In DNA form, the CDR3 reads TGTGCCAGCAGCTTACAGGGGAATGGCTACACCTTC.

The genes are TRBV5-4 and TRBJ2-7, with TRBD1 matching 9 bases. Germline V gene lookup returns CDR1 SGHNT and CDR2 YYREEE (reference sequence). The length of the CDR3 is 13 residues. J gave up 5 bases and V 2 bases, and 2 bases lay outside the gene matches. The CDR3 DNA is TGTGCCAGCAGCTTCACAGGGGGCCACGAGCAGTACTTC. Translated, it gives CASSFTGGHEQYF.

CDR3: CASSPATAYGYTF. CDR3 nucleotides: TGTGCCAGCAGCCCAGCGACCGCCTATGGCTACACCTTC. The genes are TRBV27 and TRBJ1-2, with D hard to call. V was shortened by 6 bases and J by 4 bases, with 12 bases between the two germline ends. This CDR3 has 13 amino acids. CDR1 and CDR2 from the germline V gene are MNHEY and SMNVEV (reference sequence).

In this sample, this clone turned up once. J is TRBJ2-3 and V is TRBV10-3, with D unresolved. In germline, CDR1 is ENHRY, CDR2 SYGVKD. The CDR3 extends over 12 amino acids. Trimming cost V 4 bases and J 2 bases, with 4 bases left between them. The CDR3 here is CAISAFTDTQYF. CDR3 sequence (DNA): TGTGCCATCAGTGCCTTCACAGATACGCAGTATTTT.